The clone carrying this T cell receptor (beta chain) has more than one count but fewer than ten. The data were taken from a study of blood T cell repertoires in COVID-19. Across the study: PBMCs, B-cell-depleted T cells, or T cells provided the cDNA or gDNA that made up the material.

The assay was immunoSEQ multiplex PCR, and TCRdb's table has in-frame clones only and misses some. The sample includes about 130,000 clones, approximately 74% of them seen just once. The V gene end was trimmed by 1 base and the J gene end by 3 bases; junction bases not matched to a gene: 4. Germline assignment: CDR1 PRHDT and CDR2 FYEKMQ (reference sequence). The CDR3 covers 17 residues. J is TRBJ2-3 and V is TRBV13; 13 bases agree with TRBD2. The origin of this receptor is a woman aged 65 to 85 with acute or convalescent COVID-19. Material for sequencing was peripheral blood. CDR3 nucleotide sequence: TGTGCCAGCAGCTTAGTAGGACTAGCGGGAGAAACAGATACGCAGTATTTT. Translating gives CASSLVGLAGETDTQYF.